The 2 T cell receptor beta chains given below trace back to one sample, sequenced in a study of blood T cell repertoires in COVID-19. TCRdb's table, derived via immunoSEQ multiplex PCR, lists solely in-frame clones and lacks some. Of 130,000 to 150,000 clones in the sample, 70% to 85% were seen once. The sample consisted of peripheral blood. The receptors originated from a human donor in a cohort sampled during active COVID-19.

The V and J genes are TRBV7-9 and TRBJ1-1, with TRBD1 as a possible D gene (5 bases). The CDR3 spans 15 residues. Germline V gives CDR1 SEHNR, CDR2 FQNEAQ (reference sequence). V was pared by 0 bases and J by 3 bases, with 11 bases between. CDR3 amino acids: CASSLAAGLHTEAFF. The CDR3 region has the DNA TGTGCCAGCAGCTTAGCGGCAGGGCTGCACACTGAAGCTTTCTTT.

V gene TRBV15 combines with J gene TRBJ2-1, with D perhaps TRBD1 (7 bases). The CDR3 runs to 16 residues. Germline-derived CDR1 and CDR2 are LNHNV and YYDKDF (reference sequence). The V and J ends lost 0 bases and 6 bases respectively, with 15 bases between them. CDR3 in amino acids: CATSRDAGQSLNEQFF. The CDR3 coding sequence is TGTGCCACCAGCAGAGATGCGGGACAGAGTCTCAATGAGCAGTTCTTC.